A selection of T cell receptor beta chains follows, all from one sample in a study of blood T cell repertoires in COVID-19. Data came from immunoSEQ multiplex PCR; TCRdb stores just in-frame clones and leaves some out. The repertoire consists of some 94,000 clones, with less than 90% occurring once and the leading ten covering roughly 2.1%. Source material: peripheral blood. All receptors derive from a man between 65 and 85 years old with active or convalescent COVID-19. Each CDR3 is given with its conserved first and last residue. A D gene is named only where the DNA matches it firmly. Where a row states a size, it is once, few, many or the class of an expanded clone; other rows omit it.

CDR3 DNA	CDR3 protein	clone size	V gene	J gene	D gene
TGTGCCAGTAGTTGGGGGACAGGGCAGTCCAATGAGCAGTTCTTC	CASSWGTGQSNEQFF	NA	TRBV19	TRBJ2-1	TRBD1
TGTGCCAGCAGATCACAGGGGATTGAGCAGTTCTTC	CASRSQGIEQFF	NA	TRBV7-8	TRBJ2-1	TRBD1
TGTGCCAGCAGCCAACCTGGACAGAATGAGCAGTTCTTC	CASSQPGQNEQFF	NA	TRBV25-1	TRBJ2-1	NA
TGTGCCAGTAGTGAGGACAGTTCCTACGAGCAGTACTTC	CASSEDSSYEQYF	NA	TRBV19	TRBJ2-7	NA
TGTGCCAGCACCCACGGCGGAGAGCAGTACTTC	CASTHGGEQYF	once	TRBV6-6	TRBJ2-7	NA
TGTGCCAGCTCACCACGCGCAGGGGGAACAATTAATTCACCCCTCCACTTT	CASSPRAGGTINSPLHF	NA	TRBV18	TRBJ1-6	TRBD1
TGTGCCAGCAGCTTAGTTGTGCGGGGGGCCCCTCTTACTAACAATGAGCAGTTCTTC	CASSLVVRGAPLTNNEQFF	once	TRBV7-8	TRBJ2-1	TRBD2
TGTGCCAGCAGCCTCCCTTCCAATGAGCAGTTCTTC	CASSLPSNEQFF	NA	TRBV7-3	TRBJ2-1	NA
TGTGCCAGCAGCCATCTAGCGGGGGCGCGTGAGCAGTTCTTC	CASSHLAGAREQFF	NA	TRBV3-1/TRBV3-2	TRBJ2-1	TRBD2
TGTGCCTGGAATACAGGGGGTCCTGCTGAAGCTTTCTTT	CAWNTGGPAEAFF	NA	TRBV30	TRBJ1-1	TRBD1
TGTGCCAGCACCACGAGGGGGACTAGCGGGCCGAGCACAGATACGCAGTATTTT	CASTTRGTSGPSTDTQYF	NA	TRBV13	TRBJ2-3	TRBD2
TGTGCCAGCTCACCGGGACAGGGGATCACCGGGGAGCTGTTTTTT	CASSPGQGITGELFF	few	TRBV18	TRBJ2-2	TRBD1
TGTGCCAGCAGCTTTTACGGGACAGGCTCTGGAAACACCATATATTTT	CASSFYGTGSGNTIYF	few	TRBV7-9	TRBJ1-3	TRBD1
TGTGCCAGCAGGCCCGGGACAAATAGGGTAGAGACCCAGTACTTC	CASRPGTNRVETQYF	NA	TRBV2	TRBJ2-5	NA
TGTGCCAGCAGACGGACAGGGGTGGACGAGCAGTACTTC	CASRRTGVDEQYF	NA	TRBV6-5	TRBJ2-7	TRBD1
TGCGCCAGCAGCCAAGTGGGGGGGCGCGCGGACATTCAGTACTTC	CASSQVGGRADIQYF	NA	TRBV4-1	TRBJ2-4	NA
TGCGCCAGCAGCGTCGGAGCGGCGTCTGGGGCCAACGTCCTGACTTTC	CASSVGAASGANVLTF	NA	TRBV5-1	TRBJ2-6	NA
TGTGCCAGCAGCTTCTTCAATCCGGGGGTGAGGGACAATGAGCAGTTCTTC	CASSFFNPGVRDNEQFF	NA	TRBV7-2	TRBJ2-1	NA
TGTGCCAGCCGGCGTGAGGGGGCAAGGAGCACTGAAGCTTTCTTT	CASRREGARSTEAFF	NA	TRBV6-5	TRBJ1-1	TRBD1
TGCAGCGTTCAAACAGGGTTGAACACTGAAGCTTTCTTT	CSVQTGLNTEAFF	few	TRBV29-1	TRBJ1-1	NA
TGTGCCAGCAGTCCTTCAGGGACAGAAAGAATGAACACTGAAGCTTTCTTT	CASSPSGTERMNTEAFF	NA	TRBV21-1	TRBJ1-1	NA
TGTGCCAGCAGCTTAGGTGCGACGCGGGGAAACACCATATATTTT	CASSLGATRGNTIYF	NA	TRBV7-2	TRBJ1-3	NA
TGTGCCAGTAACTTAGCGGGGGGGCCCCCCGGGGAGCTGTTTTTT	CASNLAGGPPGELFF	NA	TRBV19	TRBJ2-2	TRBD2
TGTGCCAGCTCGACAGAAGATACGCAGTATTTT	CASSTEDTQYF	NA	TRBV2	TRBJ2-3	NA
TGTGCCAGCAGTGGGCGGGGACAGGGGGGTGAAAAACTGTTTTTT	CASSGRGQGGEKLFF	NA	TRBV6-6	TRBJ1-4	TRBD1
TGTGCCAGCAGCCCAGATTCAGGGGTTGGTGAAAAACTGTTTTTT	CASSPDSGVGEKLFF	NA	TRBV9	TRBJ1-4	NA
TGTGCCAGCTCTGCCGGGGAGGGCGGTGGTGAAAAACTGTTTTTT	CASSAGEGGGEKLFF	NA	TRBV18	TRBJ1-4	NA
TGCGCCAGCAGCTTCCAGGGTGGGAAGAACACTGAAGCTTTCTTT	CASSFQGGKNTEAFF	NA	TRBV5-1	TRBJ1-1	NA
TGTGCCTGGAGTGGACAGGGCAATGAGCAGTTCTTC	CAWSGQGNEQFF	NA	TRBV30	TRBJ2-1	TRBD1
TGTGCCAGCACCCCCGGACAGGGGGCAACTAATGAAAAACTGTTTTTT	CASTPGQGATNEKLFF	NA	TRBV6-6	TRBJ1-4	TRBD1
TGTGCCAGCAGTCGACAGGATTATAGCAATCAGCCCCAGCATTTT	CASSRQDYSNQPQHF	few	TRBV2	TRBJ1-5	NA
TGTGCCAGCAGTAATCAGGGGGAGACCCAGTACTTC	CASSNQGETQYF	NA	TRBV3-1/TRBV3-2	TRBJ2-5	NA
TGTGCCAGCAGTGAGGGTCCCGACTCTCGCTCCTACGAGCAGTACTTC	CASSEGPDSRSYEQYF	NA	TRBV2	TRBJ2-7	NA
TGTGCCAGCTGGGCGTTGGAGGGAAGGTATGGCTACACCTTC	CASWALEGRYGYTF	NA	TRBV28	TRBJ1-2	NA
TGCAGTGCTAGTGGCCAGGGGAGCACAGATACGCAGTATTTT	CSASGQGSTDTQYF	NA	TRBV20-1	TRBJ2-3	NA
TGCGCCAGCGGAGGACAGGGGGGGACCGGGGAGCTGTTTTTT	CASGGQGGTGELFF	NA	TRBV23-1	TRBJ2-2	TRBD1
TGTGCCAGCAGTTCCCCTAGCGGGGGGATCTCCTACGAGCAGTACTTC	CASSSPSGGISYEQYF	NA	TRBV28	TRBJ2-7	TRBD2
TGCGCCAGCAGCTCAGGAACGGGCAATCAGCCCCAGCATTTT	CASSSGTGNQPQHF	NA	TRBV5-1	TRBJ1-5	NA
TGCGCCAGCAGCTTGGAGGTTGGCGGGGGGCACCAAGAGACCCAGTACTTC	CASSLEVGGGHQETQYF	NA	TRBV5-1	TRBJ2-5	TRBD2
TGTGCCACCAGTGCAACAGGGTCGACTGGGGCCAACGTCCTGACTTTC	CATSATGSTGANVLTF	once	TRBV24-1	TRBJ2-6	NA
TGTGCCAGCAGCTTGAGGGTCTCTGGGGCCAACGTCCTGACTTTC	CASSLRVSGANVLTF	NA	TRBV7-2	TRBJ2-6	NA
TGCGCCAGCAGCTTCCCGGACAGCAACACTGAAGCTTTCTTT	CASSFPDSNTEAFF	once	TRBV5-1	TRBJ1-1	NA
TGTGCCAGCAGCTCGACTAGCGGGGGTTACGAGCAGTACTTC	CASSSTSGGYEQYF	NA	TRBV11-2	TRBJ2-7	TRBD2
TGTGCCAGCAGTGACACCGGGGGCACAGATACGCAGTATTTT	CASSDTGGTDTQYF	few	TRBV6-4	TRBJ2-3	NA
TGTGCCAGCAGCCAAACAGGGGACGCACCCCTCCACTTT	CASSQTGDAPLHF	once	TRBV3-1/TRBV3-2	TRBJ1-6	TRBD1
TGTGTCAGCTCACCACCGACAGGGGGCGCGGCCGGGGAGCTGTTTTTT	CVSSPPTGGAAGELFF	NA	TRBV18	TRBJ2-2	TRBD1
TGCGCCAGCAGCTCCGAGACTAGCGGGGGTGGGAATGAGCAGTTCTTC	CASSSETSGGGNEQFF	NA	TRBV5-1	TRBJ2-1	TRBD2
TGTGCCAGCAGTTCCCCACCAGGGGGCACTGAAGCTTTCTTT	CASSSPPGGTEAFF	NA	TRBV28	TRBJ1-1	TRBD1
TGTGCCACCTCCGTTGGGGGAGGGAGGTATGGCTACACCTTC	CATSVGGGRYGYTF	NA	TRBV28	TRBJ1-2	NA